Presented here are 10 T cell receptor beta chains from one specimen sequenced in a study of blood T cell dynamics during melanoma immunotherapy. TCRdb's copy holds only in-frame clones and misses some; the assay was immunoSEQ multiplex PCR. The table records more than 13,000 clones, 92% of them present only once. The time point denotes: week 3, after first cycle of checkpoint inhibitor. The sequenced sample was blood, obtained from a patient treated with checkpoint blockade. Source of these receptors: a human donor with melanoma.

The rearrangement links TRBV19 to TRBJ1-1; a possible D gene is TRBD1 (5 bases). The V end was cut by 5 bases, the J end by 4 bases, with 14 bases between. The germline gives CDR1 LNHDA, CDR2 SQIVND (reference sequence). The CDR3 spans 14 residues. The CDR3 loop is CASSGRQGITEAFF. The CDR3 DNA sequence: TGTGCCAGTAGTGGGCGGCAGGGAATCACTGAAGCTTTCTTT. The full variable domain, in which reference TRBV19 and TRBJ1-1 provide the parts outside the CDR3, is DGGITQSPKYLFRKEGQNVTLSCEQNLNHDAMYWYRQDPGQGLRLIYYSQIVNDFQKGDIAEGYSVSREKKESFPLTVTSAQKNPTAFYLCASSGRQGITEAFFGQGTRLTVV.

V and J are TRBV19 and TRBJ1-1, with a possible D match to TRBD1 (5 bases). The CDR3 is 15 residues long. V shed 7 bases and J shed 2 bases, with 17 bases lying between them. The germline V gene encodes CDR1 LNHDA and CDR2 SQIVND (reference sequence). As DNA, the CDR3 is TGTGCCAGTACGACAAACAGGAGGAAAAACACTGAAGCTTTCTTT. This encodes CASTTNRRKNTEAFF.

This chain connects TRBV7-3 to TRBJ2-1; TRBD2 matches at 13 bases. This CDR3 has 19 amino acids. CDR1 and CDR2 (germline): SGHTA, FQGTGA. The V segment lost 5 bases and the J segment 0 bases; nucleotides outside the gene matches: 10. In DNA form, the CDR3 reads TGTGCCAGCAGCCTACCGGGACTAGCGGGGCCGAGCTCCTACAATGAGCAGTTCTTC. Protein sequence: CASSLPGLAGPSSYNEQFF.

This chain joins TRBV29-1 and TRBJ2-7, with 8 bases matching TRBD2. CDR1 is SQVTM, CDR2 ANQGSEA, per germline. The CDR3 is 14 residues long. The V and J ends lost 2 bases and 4 bases, in that order; junction bases with no gene match: 7. The CDR3 coding sequence is TGCAGCGTTGAACATCTAGCGGGCAGATACGAGCAGTACTTC. Translating gives CSVEHLAGRYEQYF.

V and J are TRBV10-3 and TRBJ2-2; a possible D gene is TRBD2 (6 bases). Trimming took 7 bases from V and 3 from J, leaving 12 bases between them. The CDR3 length is 14 residues. Per germline, CDR1 ENHRY and CDR2 SYGVKD. CDR3 bases: TGTGCCATCACCCCACGGGGGTACACCGGGGAGCTGTTTTTT. Its translation is CAITPRGYTGELFF.

The chain combines TRBV11-2 with TRBJ2-7; D remains ambiguous. The CDR3 spans 12 residues. V gave up 1 base and J gave up 10 bases, with 11 bases separating them. Germline values: CDR1 SGHAT, CDR2 FQNNGV. The CDR3 nucleotides are TGTGCCAGCAGCTTAGCTGGGTTAGGACAGTACTTC. Residues: CASSLAGLGQYF.

DNA of the CDR3: TGTGCCATCAGTGAGTCGAGGACTAGCGGGAGCTCCGAGCAGTACTTC. The encoded protein is CAISESRTSGSSEQYF. The rearrangement joins TRBV10-3 to TRBJ2-7; 13 nucleotides agree with TRBD2. This CDR3 has 16 amino acids. The V segment lost 0 bases and the J segment 6 bases; nucleotides outside the gene matches: 5. The germline V gene has CDR1 ENHRY and CDR2 SYGVKD.

This chain joins TRBV2 and TRBJ2-1, with 10 positions matching TRBD2. Germline trimming cut 3 bases from V and 8 bases from J; bases unmatched to any gene: 13. CDR1 is SNHLY and CDR2 is FYNNEI in the germline V gene. The CDR3 runs 17 residues. The CDR3 DNA reads TGTGCCAGCAGTGACGCCGTGCTAGCGGGAGTGGATGATGAGCAGTTCTTC. It codes for CASSDAVLAGVDDEQFF.

V usage is TRBV5-1 and J usage is TRBJ2-3; no definite D call. The germline V gene has CDR1 SGHRS and CDR2 YFSETQ. This CDR3 region has 14 residues. V lost 0 bases and J 2 bases, leaving 7 bases between the germline ends. In nucleotides, the CDR3 is TGCGCCAGCAGCTTGGCCAGAAACACAGATACGCAGTATTTT. Protein product: CASSLARNTDTQYF.

V and J are TRBV11-3 and TRBJ1-2, with 8 bases lining up with TRBD1. V was clipped by 1 base and J by 3 bases; unmatched bases: 4. From germline, CDR1 is SGHNT and CDR2 YENEEA. The CDR3 is 15 residues long. The DNA of the CDR3 is TGTGCCAGCAGCTTAGGACAGGGGACCGACTATGGCTACACCTTC. Amino acids: CASSLGQGTDYGYTF.